This T cell receptor (beta chain) originates from a study of cytomegalovirus exposure and HLA in healthy donors. Study summary: Early release data held around 82 million unique TCRs from HLA-typed donors. The study's findings and limits: HLA alleles were associated with some 17,000 TCR beta sequences in a later analysis at 0.05 false discovery rate.

Of note for this clone: What it recognizes is unknown.

The PCR had 60 Vbeta and 13 Jbeta primers. TCRdb keeps only in-frame clones here, not all; method: immunoSEQ multiplex PCR. This sample yields tens of thousands of clones, of which approximately 78% are seen a single time; approximately 1.4% belongs to the top ten. The clonotype was recovered from a female donor in good health and CMV-seronegative. Material for sequencing was PBMCs.

The CDR3 loop is CASSLAGLYTDTQYF. CDR3 DNA sequence: TGTGCCAGCAGCTTAGCGGGGCTGTACACAGATACGCAGTATTTT. The chain employs TRBV7-9 and TRBJ2-3; D might be TRBD1 (5 bases). Per the germline V gene, CDR1 is SEHNR and CDR2 is FQNEAQ (reference sequence). With 0 bases removed from V and 2 bases from J, the gap between germline ends came to 9 bases. The CDR3 sequence is 15 residues long.